The 22 T cell receptor beta chains listed next were all sequenced from one sample in a study of vaccination effects on CD4 cells after COVID-19 (dated 2022 in TCRdb). To identify antigen-specific CD4+ T cell clonotypes by their expansion, the ViraFEST assay first stimulated PBMC with viral peptide pools and then applied TCR sequencing. After more than nine days of culture, CD4+ T cells were isolated with the EasySep CD4+ T cell isolation kit. None of the healthy vaccine recipients had a prior SARS-CoV-2 infection, which was confirmed by nucleocapsid antibody tests that came back negative both before and after vaccination. What these receptors recognize is not known. Library method: the immunoSEQ multiplex PCR assay. The table was pulled from immuneACCESS by TCRdb, which kept in-frame rearrangements only. Such tables lose some clones; where checked, under half of the loss comes from unresolved V genes, and the rest has no known cause. This sample holds 25,000 to 35,000 clones; 72% were observed only once. Of the sample, under 12% is held by the ten largest clones.

This sample comprised CD4+ T cells from PBMCs cultured with SARS-CoV-2 spike peptides, obtained before COVID-19 vaccination. Read against the paper, the sample's cell subset or site label means: SARS-CoV-2 spike overlapping peptide pool stimulation. The receptors stem from a human donor who received a COVID-19 vaccine.

This clone was found a few times. The chain uses TRBV6-1 and TRBJ2-1; the D is unclear. Germline values: CDR1 MNHNS, CDR2 SASEGT. There are 11 residues in the CDR3. V gave up 1 base and J gave up 9 bases, with 4 bases separating them. The DNA for the CDR3 is TGTGCCAGCAGTGAAGTAGGTGAGCAGTTCTTC. Its protein product is CASSEVGEQFF.

This clone was detected a few times. The chain couples TRBV18 to TRBJ2-7; D gene ambiguous. The CDR3 contains 15 residues. V shed 3 bases and J shed 2 bases, with 14 bases lying between them. Per germline, CDR1 KGHSH and CDR2 LQKENI. The CDR3 coding sequence is TGTGCCAGCTCACCGATCCAAGAAAGGACCTACGAGCAGTACTTC. Its protein product is CASSPIQERTYEQYF.

V and J are TRBV19 and TRBJ2-3; 13 bases are a match to TRBD2. V shed 5 bases, J shed 4 bases, and the junction held 15 bases outside the gene matches. The CDR3 runs to 19 residues. The germline CDR1 and CDR2 sequences are LNHDA and SQIVND (reference sequence). CDR3 sequence reads: CASSSRLAGGLSLPDTQYF. CDR3 nucleotide sequence: TGTGCCAGTAGTTCGCGACTAGCGGGGGGCCTGAGTCTTCCAGATACGCAGTATTTT.

The chain is built from TRBV19 and TRBJ2-1; 13 nucleotides line up with TRBD2. The germline CDR1 and CDR2 sequences are LNHDA and SQIVND (reference sequence). CDR3 length: 18 residues. Trimming took 5 bases from V and 9 from J; bases not matched to a gene: 16. The CDR3 DNA reads TGTGCCAGTAGTGTCGCGGCTGGGACTAGCGGGAATTCGGGTGAGCAGTTCTTC. Its protein is CASSVAAGTSGNSGEQFF.

This chain joins TRBV12-3 or TRBV12-4 and TRBJ2-7; D is ambiguous. Trimming left V 6 bases short and J 4 bases short, with 13 bases between. The CDR3 totals 13 residues. CDR3 region: CASSSMMGYEQYF. Here the CDR3 DNA reads TGTGCCAGCAGCTCAATGATGGGTTACGAGCAGTACTTC.

This clone occurred once. V is TRBV5-1 and J is TRBJ2-1, with TRBD1 matching 8 bases. The CDR3 has 15 residues. The germline CDR1 and CDR2 sequences are SGHRS and YFSETQ. With 0 bases clipped from V and 9 bases from J, the junction kept 8 bases outside the gene matches. For the CDR3, the DNA is TGCGCCAGCAGCTTGGCGGGAGACAGGGGCGGTGAGCAGTTCTTC. It specifies CASSLAGDRGGEQFF.

V and J are TRBV5-5 and TRBJ1-5; 9 bases map to TRBD1. The CDR3 extends over 15 amino acids. The junction had 8 bases not matched to a gene; V was cut back by 4 bases and J by 6 bases. CDR1 SGHKS and CDR2 YYEKEE come from the germline V gene (reference sequence). The CDR3 bases are TGTGCCAGCAGCGACACAGGGGGCGGGGGTCAGCCCCAGCATTTT. Translating it yields CASSDTGGGGQPQHF. Using reference TRBV5-5 and TRBJ1-5 for the parts outside the CDR3, the full variable domain is DAGVTQSPTHLIKTRGQQVTLRCSPISGHKSVSWYQQVLGQGPQFIFQYYEKEERGRGNFPDRFSARQFPNYSSELNVNALLLGDSALYLCASSDTGGGGQPQHFGDGTRLSIL.

The chain is built from TRBV6-5 and TRBJ1-2, with TRBD1 as a possible D gene (5 bases). Germline V CDR1 and CDR2: MNHEY, SVGAGI. The V gene lost 0 bases and the J gene lost 5 bases, with 16 bases spanning the gap. The CDR3 runs 16 residues. The CDR3 DNA reads as TGTGCCAGCAGTTACTCCGGGACGCCGAGAGTTTATGGCTACACCTTC. Translation gives CASSYSGTPRVYGYTF.

This clone has a single count. The V and J genes are TRBV19 and TRBJ1-2; D gene uncertain. This CDR3 is 16 amino acids long. Per the germline V gene, CDR1 is LNHDA and CDR2 is SQIVND (reference sequence). V was pared by 5 bases and J by 8 bases, with 24 bases between. The CDR3 reads CASSFRESAKGRGYTF. The CDR3 DNA reads as TGTGCCAGTAGTTTTAGAGAGTCGGCCAAGGGCAGAGGCTACACCTTC.

The chain recombines TRBV24-1 with TRBJ1-2; D perhaps matches TRBD1 (5 bases). There are 14 residues in the CDR3. Trimming stripped 7 bases from V and 0 bases from J, with 11 bases between. Germline values: CDR1 KGHDR, CDR2 SFDVKD. CDR3 region: CATSSRVANYGYTF. CDR3 bases: TGTGCCACCAGCAGCAGGGTAGCTAACTATGGCTACACCTTC.

The CDR3 nucleotides read TGTGCCAGCAGTTACGATCCCTGGAACTATGGCTACACCTTC. This codes for CASSYDPWNYGYTF. This chain connects TRBV6-6 to TRBJ1-2; D uncertain. V was cut by 2 bases and J by 2 bases, with 9 bases left in between. CDR1 is MNHNY, CDR2 SVGAGI, per germline (reference sequence). The CDR3 consists of 14 residues.

V and J are TRBV28 and TRBJ1-3; D not resolved. The CDR3 contains 15 residues. Germline lookup yields CDR1 MDHEN and CDR2 SYDVKM. V was cut by 3 bases and J by 7 bases, with 16 bases left in between. The CDR3 DNA reads as TGTGCCAGCAGTTTGGGTCTGGGGATGGTGAACACCATATATTTT. Translation: CASSLGLGMVNTIYF. Complete variable domain (other parts from reference TRBV28 and TRBJ1-3): DVKVTQSSRYLVKRTGEKVFLECVQDMDHENMFWYRQDPGLGLRLIYFSYDVKMKEKGDIPEGYSVSREKKERFSLILESASTNQTSMYLCASSLGLGMVNTIYFGEGSWLTVV.

The rearrangement links TRBV5-1 to TRBJ2-2; 10 nucleotides agree with TRBD2. The CDR3 extends over 16 amino acids. Germline CDR1 reads SGHRS; CDR2 reads YFSETQ. J was trimmed by 0 bases and V by 4 bases; bases with no gene match: 3. CDR3 in amino acids: CASSETSGANTGELFF. CDR3 nucleotide sequence: TGCGCCAGCAGCGAAACTAGCGGGGCGAACACCGGGGAGCTGTTTTTT.

This chain joins TRBV28 and TRBJ1-5; weak D call: TRBD1 (6 bases). Trimming removed 2 bases at V and 3 bases at J, with 11 bases between. This CDR3 comprises 15 residues. CDR1 and CDR2 (germline): MDHEN, SYDVKM. The CDR3 DNA reads as TGTGCCAGCAGTTTACTCACAGGGAACAATCAGCCCCAGCATTTT. This sequence encodes CASSLLTGNNQPQHF.

J is TRBJ2-1 and V is TRBV20-1, with TRBD2 as a possible D gene (5 bases). The length of the CDR3 is 14 residues. From germline, CDR1 is DFQATT and CDR2 SNEGSKA (reference sequence). V dropped 3 bases and J dropped 3 bases, with 12 bases sitting between them. The CDR3 spells CSASGRRSYNEQFF. The CDR3 nucleotides read TGCAGTGCTAGTGGGCGGAGGAGCTACAATGAGCAGTTCTTC.

The CDR3 DNA reads TGTGCCAGCAGGGGAACTAGCGGGAGTCTACGCGAGCAGTACTTC. Its protein product is CASRGTSGSLREQYF. The rearrangement links TRBV6-5 to TRBJ2-7; 11 bases align to TRBD2. This CDR3 is built from 15 residues. CDR1 and CDR2 (germline): MNHEY, SVGAGI. V shed 6 bases, J shed 6 bases, and the junction held 10 bases outside the gene matches.

The rearrangement uses TRBV2 and TRBJ2-3; 9 bases align to TRBD2. With V trimmed by 3 bases and J by 5 bases, 6 bases remained unmatched. Germline V gives CDR1 SNHLY, CDR2 FYNNEI. The CDR3 is 15 amino acids. The CDR3: CASSEQTSGRDTQYF. The CDR3 nucleotides read TGTGCCAGCAGTGAGCAGACTAGCGGCAGAGATACGCAGTATTTT.

This clone has a single count. The chain uses TRBV6-1 and TRBJ1-1; D ambiguous. Germline V lookup: CDR1 MNHNS, CDR2 SASEGT. The V gene lost 3 bases and the J gene lost 4 bases, with 15 bases spanning the gap. The CDR3 spans 15 residues. The CDR3 DNA is TGTGCCAGCAGTGAGATTCCCGGGAAGGGCACTGAAGCTTTCTTT. Amino acid sequence: CASSEIPGKGTEAFF.

This clone was observed a single time. The rearrangement uses TRBV27 and TRBJ2-1; 8 nucleotides match TRBD2. Trimming at V came to 5 bases and at J to 4 bases, leaving 7 bases not matched to a gene. Germline-derived CDR1 and CDR2 are MNHEY and SMNVEV (reference sequence). There are 15 residues in the CDR3. CDR3 in amino acids: CASSPIGGGYNEQFF. The CDR3 DNA is TGTGCCAGCAGTCCAATCGGGGGGGGGTACAATGAGCAGTTCTTC.

This clone was seen a few times. This chain links TRBV6-5 with TRBJ1-1, with D perhaps matching TRBD1 (5 bases). V gave up 0 bases and J gave up 1 base, with 9 bases separating them. This CDR3 contains 15 residues. CDR1 is MNHEY, CDR2 SVGAGI, per germline. In nucleotides, the CDR3 is TGTGCCAGCAGTTACTCGTTTCAGGGGAACACTGAAGCTTTCTTT. It yields the protein CASSYSFQGNTEAFF.

The chain combines TRBV27 with TRBJ1-2; 8 nucleotides align to TRBD1. The V gene end was trimmed by 2 bases and the J gene end by 6 bases; junction bases not matched to a gene: 2. Germline V gene data show CDR1 as MNHEY and CDR2 as SMNVEV (reference sequence). The CDR3 sequence is 13 residues long. In DNA, the CDR3 is TGTGCCAGCAGTTTACCGACAGGGGATGGCTACACCTTC. Its protein is CASSLPTGDGYTF.

This clone appeared a few times. The V call is TRBV3-1 (or the pseudogene TRBV3-2), the J call TRBJ2-7, with 8 bases aligning to TRBD2. Germline V CDR1 and CDR2: LGHDT, YNNKEL (reference sequence). There are 15 residues in the CDR3. Losses at the gene ends were 4 bases for V and 2 bases for J; bases not matched to a gene: 7. DNA of the CDR3: TGTGCCAGCAGCCCCGGGACTAGTTTCCCCTACGAGCAGTACTTC. Amino acids: CASSPGTSFPYEQYF.